One sample yielded the 2 T cell receptor beta chains listed below, sequenced in a study of T cell responses to AZD1222 COVID-19 vaccine. Profiling relied on immunoSEQ multiplex PCR, and the TCRdb table lists in-frame clones only, not all of them. The sample gives 130,000 to 150,000 clones, approximately 90% of which show up once; 2.8% is in the top ten. Here the sequenced sample was peripheral blood, taken on day 0 of MenACWY control vaccination. These TCRs come from an adult in good health.

The rearrangement joins TRBV3-1 (or the pseudogene TRBV3-2) to TRBJ1-1; no clear D. The CDR3 loop spans 15 amino acids. CDR1 and CDR2 (germline): LGHDT, YNNKEL (reference sequence). Deletions cut 2 bases from V and 0 bases from J, with 10 bases between. CDR3 sequence reads: CASSQYQIMNTEAFF. The CDR3 DNA sequence: TGTGCCAGCAGCCAATACCAGATCATGAACACTGAAGCTTTCTTT.

The chain links TRBV28 to TRBJ1-1; TRBD1 is a possible D gene (5 bases). The V end was cut by 6 bases, the J end by 5 bases, with 10 bases between. CDR1 and CDR2 from the germline V gene are MDHEN and SYDVKM. CDR3 length: 12 amino acids. CDR3 nucleotides: TGTGCCAGCAGAGCTCAGGGAACTGAAGCTTTCTTT. This translates into CASRAQGTEAFF.